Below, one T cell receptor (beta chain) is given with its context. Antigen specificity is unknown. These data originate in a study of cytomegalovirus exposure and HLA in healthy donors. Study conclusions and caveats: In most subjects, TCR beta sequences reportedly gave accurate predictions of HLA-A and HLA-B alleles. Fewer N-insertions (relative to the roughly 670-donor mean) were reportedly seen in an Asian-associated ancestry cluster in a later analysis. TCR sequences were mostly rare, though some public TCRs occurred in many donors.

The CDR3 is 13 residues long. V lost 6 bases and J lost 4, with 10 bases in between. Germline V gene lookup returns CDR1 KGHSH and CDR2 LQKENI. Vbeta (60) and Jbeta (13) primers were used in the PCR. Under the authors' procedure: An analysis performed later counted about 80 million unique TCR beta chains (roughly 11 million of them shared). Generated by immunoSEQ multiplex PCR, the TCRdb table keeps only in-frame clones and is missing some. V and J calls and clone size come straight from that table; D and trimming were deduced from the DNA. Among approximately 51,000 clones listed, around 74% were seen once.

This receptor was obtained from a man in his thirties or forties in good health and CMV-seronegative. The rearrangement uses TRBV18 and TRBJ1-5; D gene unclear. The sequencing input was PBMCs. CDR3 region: CASSPEQNQPQHF. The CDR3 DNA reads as TGTGCCAGCTCCCCAGAACAAAATCAGCCCCAGCATTTT.